This T cell receptor (beta chain) originates from a study of cytomegalovirus exposure and HLA in healthy donors. The ends were cut back, 4 bases at V and 2 bases at J, with 12 bases in the middle. CDR3 length: 14 residues. Germline V gene sequence: CDR1 SQVTM, CDR2 ANQGSEA. On this clone itself: As yet, its antigen is unknown.

Study-level findings and limits: 150 or so TCR beta chains were listed as cytomegalovirus-associated.

60 Vbeta and 13 Jbeta primers were used in PCR. TCRdb's copy holds only in-frame clones and misses some; the assay was immunoSEQ multiplex PCR. The repertoire holds 100,000 to 150,000 clones, roughly 77% seen once, with 1.1% in the top ten. The receptor was isolated from a woman under 40 in good health and CMV-seronegative. The sample was PBMCs. The V call is TRBV29-1, the J call TRBJ1-5; the D gene is possibly TRBD1 (5 bases). The CDR3 sequence: CSVAGDSGNQPQHF. CDR3 nucleotides: TGCAGCGTTGCGGGGGACTCGGGCAATCAGCCCCAGCATTTT. Combining the CDR3 with reference TRBV29-1 and TRBJ1-5 gives the whole variable domain SAVISQKPSRDICQRGTSLTIQCQVDSQVTMMFWYRQQPGQSLTLIATANQGSEATYESGFVIDKFPISRPNLTFSTLTVSNMSPEDSSIYLCSVAGDSGNQPQHFGDGTRLSIL.